The 18 T cell receptor beta chains reported below all come from one sample, sequenced in a study of cytomegalovirus exposure and HLA in healthy donors (dated by TCRdb to about 2017). Library construction relied on the immunoSEQ multiplex PCR assay. A mixture of 60 forward primers for TCR Vbeta segments and 13 reverse primers for TCR Jbeta segments was used in the multiplex PCR. Sourced from immuneACCESS, this table was stored by TCRdb with only in-frame sequences that have V and J called. A share of the clones is absent; for the studies checked, an unresolved V gene accounts for under half, and the remainder has no known explanation. The sample has 200,000 or so clones on record, almost 85% of them singletons. 0.26% of the sample is held by the ten biggest clonotypes. The specimen was PBMCs. All receptors come from a boy aged 5 to 17 in good health and CMV-seronegative.

V usage is TRBV27 and J usage is TRBJ1-2; perhaps TRBD1 as D (6 bases). Germline CDR1 is MNHEY and CDR2 is SMNVEV (reference sequence). The ends were cut back, 4 bases at V and 8 bases at J, with 11 bases in the middle. The CDR3 length is 12 residues. In nucleotides, the CDR3 is TGTGCCAGCAGTTCACAGGGCAGAGGCTACACCTTC. It encodes CASSSQGRGYTF.

Details on this clone: One end of the junction is discordant with germline, which a read error may explain. The chain has TRBV4-2 and TRBJ2-7; possibly TRBD2 for D (6 bases). The CDR3 is made up of 17 amino acids. Germline V CDR1 and CDR2: LGHNA, YNFKEQ. This chain's CDR3 is CANSPGAGRSVTYEQYF. Here the CDR3 DNA reads TGTGCCAACAGCCCCGGGGCAGGGAGGTCCGTTACCTACGAGCAGTACTTC.

V and J are TRBV15 and TRBJ1-6; 7 positions agree with TRBD1. Germline V gives CDR1 LNHNV, CDR2 YYDKDF (reference sequence). J lost 7 bases, V lost 5 bases, and 11 bases had no gene match. This CDR3 comprises 16 residues. CDR3 in amino acids: CATSRTLAGGNSPLHF. The DNA of the CDR3 is TGTGCCACCAGCCGCACCCTGGCAGGGGGGAATTCACCCCTCCACTTT.

The rearrangement uses TRBV30 and TRBJ2-3, with 9 bases identical to TRBD1. Germline-derived CDR1 and CDR2 are GTSNPN and SVGIG (reference sequence). V trimming: 3 bases; J trimming: 4 bases; junction bases outside the gene matches: 11. The CDR3 is made up of 16 amino acids. CDR3 region: CAWSDTPRQGADTQYF. CDR3 DNA: TGTGCCTGGAGCGATACCCCCCGACAGGGGGCAGATACGCAGTATTTT.

The chain links TRBV6-6 to TRBJ2-7; D is perhaps TRBD1 (6 bases). The germline V and J ends were trimmed by 8 bases and 2 bases, with 10 bases remaining between them. Germline values: CDR1 MNHNY, CDR2 SVGAGI (reference sequence). This CDR3 is built from 12 residues. In DNA form, the CDR3 reads TGTGCCAGCGGGACACGGGCCTACGAGCAGTACTTC. This sequence encodes CASGTRAYEQYF.

The gene calls are TRBV18 and TRBJ1-5; TRBD1 might be the D (6 bases). CDR3 length equals 15 residues. V gave up 3 bases and J gave up 6 bases, with 15 bases separating them. Per the germline V gene, CDR1 is KGHSH and CDR2 is LQKENI. DNA of the CDR3: TGTGCCAGCTCACCGATACAGGGTCTAGTTCAGCCCCAGCATTTT. Amino acid sequence: CASSPIQGLVQPQHF.

The sample holds a few counts of this clone. The chain combines TRBV9 with TRBJ2-7; tentatively, D is TRBD2 (5 bases). This CDR3 is built from 15 residues. Germline V gives CDR1 SGDLS, CDR2 YYNGEE. Trimming cost V 3 bases and J 7 bases, with 20 bases left between them. CDR3 in DNA: TGTGCCAGCAGCGACTCAGGAGGTCCGTTGAGGGAGCAGTACTTC. Residues: CASSDSGGPLREQYF.

V and J are TRBV7-8 and TRBJ1-2; unclear D gene. V was cut by 1 base and J by 7 bases, with 7 bases left in between. There are 12 residues in the CDR3. The germline V gene encodes CDR1 SGHVS and CDR2 FQNEAQ. The CDR3 loop reads CASSLETGGYTF. CDR3 nucleotide sequence: TGTGCCAGCAGCTTAGAAACTGGTGGCTACACCTTC.

V is TRBV28 and J is TRBJ1-5; D possibly corresponds to TRBD1 (6 bases). CDR1 is MDHEN and CDR2 is SYDVKM in the germline V gene. Trimming removed 2 bases at V and 3 bases at J, with 11 bases between. The CDR3 spans 15 residues. The CDR3 DNA reads TGTGCCAGCAGTTTACCCCGGACAGACAATCAGCCCCAGCATTTT. It is translated as CASSLPRTDNQPQHF. The whole variable domain, remainder taken from reference TRBV28 and TRBJ1-5, is DVKVTQSSRYLVKRTGEKVFLECVQDMDHENMFWYRQDPGLGLRLIYFSYDVKMKEKGDIPEGYSVSREKKERFSLILESASTNQTSMYLCASSLPRTDNQPQHFGDGTRLSIL.

CDR3 sequence (DNA): TGTGCCTGGAGTAACCAGGGTATCTTTGCCAAAAACATTCAGTACTTC. It is translated as CAWSNQGIFAKNIQYF. The chain joins TRBV30 to TRBJ2-4, with D possibly TRBD1 on 5 matching bases. Trimming pared 2 bases from V and 1 base from J, leaving 15 bases between. The CDR3 runs to 16 residues. Germline CDR1 GTSNPN, CDR2 SVGIG (reference sequence). The complete variable domain, with remaining parts taken from reference TRBV30 and TRBJ2-4, reads SQTIHQWPATLVQPVGSPLSLECTVEGTSNPNLYWYRQAAGRGLQLLFYSVGIGQISSEVPQNLSASRPQDRQFILSSKKLLLSDSGFYLCAWSNQGIFAKNIQYFGAGTRLSVL.

The V gene is TRBV7-3, the J gene TRBJ2-1; 11 bases are shared with TRBD2. Germline V gene sequence: CDR1 SGHTA, CDR2 FQGTGA. CDR3 length: 16 residues. V was pared by 5 bases and J by 7 bases, with 10 bases of the junction left unmatched. In nucleotides, the CDR3 is TGTGCCAGCAGCCCGATGTCCCTAGCGGGAGGTAATGAGCAGTTCTTC. Protein sequence: CASSPMSLAGGNEQFF. The full variable domain, in which reference TRBV7-3 and TRBJ2-1 provide the parts outside the CDR3, is GAGVSQTPSNKVTEKGKYVELRCDPISGHTALYWYRQSLGQGPEFLIYFQGTGAADDSGLPNDRFFAVRPEGSVSTLKIQRTERGDSAVYLCASSPMSLAGGNEQFFGPGTRLTVL.

This sequence joins TRBV27 and TRBJ2-1, with D tentatively TRBD2 (5 bases). The V end was cut by 5 bases, the J end by 6 bases, with 14 bases between. The CDR3 sequence is 14 residues long. Germline assignment: CDR1 MNHEY and CDR2 SMNVEV (reference sequence). Written as DNA, the CDR3 is TGTGCCAGCAGTCATATGGGAGTGAGCAATGAGCAGTTCTTC. This gives the protein CASSHMGVSNEQFF.

This chain uses TRBV28 with TRBJ2-2; 7 bases line up with TRBD1. This CDR3 is built from 18 residues. V shed 5 bases, J shed 0 bases, and the junction held 12 bases outside the gene matches. The germline CDR1 and CDR2 sequences are MDHEN and SYDVKM. The CDR3: CASSNPQWGTANTGELFF. CDR3 nucleotide sequence: TGTGCCAGCAGTAACCCCCAGTGGGGGACAGCGAACACCGGGGAGCTGTTTTTT.

The chain combines TRBV2 with TRBJ1-2; unclear D gene. The CDR3 contains 13 residues. Trimming removed 7 bases from V and 3 bases from J, with 12 bases in between. The germline V gene has CDR1 SNHLY and CDR2 FYNNEI. The chain's CDR3 is CASMRGNDYGYTF. CDR3 DNA sequence: TGTGCCAGCATGAGAGGGAATGACTATGGCTACACCTTC. The full variable domain, rest sourced from reference TRBV2 and TRBJ1-2, is EPEVTQTPSHQVTQMGQEVILRCVPISNHLYFYWYRQILGQKVEFLVSFYNNEISEKSEIFDDQFSVERPDGSNFTLKIRSTKLEDSAMYFCASMRGNDYGYTFGSGTRLTVV.

The rearrangement uses TRBV29-1 and TRBJ1-2, with no clear D. The V and J ends lost 4 bases and 0 bases respectively, with 9 bases between them. The CDR3 extends over 13 amino acids. Germline lookup yields CDR1 SQVTM and CDR2 ANQGSEA. The CDR3: CSVVQDSNYGYTF. Written as DNA, the CDR3 is TGCAGCGTTGTGCAGGATTCTAACTATGGCTACACCTTC.

This rearrangement joins TRBV6-5 to TRBJ2-5, with 7 bases that match TRBD2. Gene TRBJ2-7 matches the end of the DNA better, so the J call may be wrong. The CDR3 covers 15 residues. Germline CDR1 is MNHEY and CDR2 is SVGAGI. The CDR3 is CASTMVAGGLYEQYF. The CDR3 nucleotides read TGTGCCAGCACCATGGTAGCCGGGGGACTATACGAGCAGTACTTC.

The chain carries TRBV9 and TRBJ1-1; D possibly corresponds to TRBD1 (6 bases). Germline V CDR1 and CDR2: SGDLS, YYNGEE. V gave up 3 bases and J gave up 0 bases, with 15 bases separating them. CDR3 length equals 16 residues. The DNA of the CDR3 is TGTGCCAGCAGCGCCGACAGGAGCGGGGTGAACACTGAAGCTTTCTTT. Translation: CASSADRSGVNTEAFF. The full variable domain, rest sourced from reference TRBV9 and TRBJ1-1, is DSGVTQTPKHLITATGQRVTLRCSPRSGDLSVYWYQQSLDQGLQFLIQYYNGEERAKGNILERFSAQQFPDLHSELNLSSLELGDSALYFCASSADRSGVNTEAFFGQGTRLTVV.

The chain recombines TRBV7-9 with TRBJ2-7; 9 bases agree with TRBD2. The CDR3 has 16 residues. Looked up from germline, CDR1 is SEHNR and CDR2 is FQNEAQ (reference sequence). Trimming took 2 bases from V and 4 from J; bases not matched to a gene: 9. The CDR3: CASSLPPLTSGYEQYF. The CDR3 region has the DNA TGTGCCAGCAGCTTACCACCCTTGACTAGCGGTTACGAGCAGTACTTC.